This TCR beta chain was captured in a study of blood T cells in healthy people across ages. The germline CDR1 and CDR2 sequences are DFQATT and SNEGSKA (reference sequence). The CDR3 extends over 14 amino acids. J lost 6 bases, V lost 6 bases, and 11 bases had no gene match. For the second PCR, which ran for about 6 to 11 cycles, a sample-barcoded 5' primer and a J-beta primer mix were used. Every molecule of cDNA carried a tag from a template-switch adaptor with 12 random nucleotides. TCRdb analysed the 5' RACE reads with MiXCR anew, one entry per CDR3 protein. The repertoire consists of about 800,000 distinct CDR3 sequences, with roughly 46% occurring once and the leading ten covering about a sixth.

The sequence was obtained from an elderly man in good health. The material sequenced was blood. The chain carries TRBV20-1 and TRBJ2-7, with 10 nucleotides matching TRBD2. CDR3 protein: CSAKNLAGAVEQYF. As DNA, the CDR3 is TGCAGTGCCAAGAACCTAGCGGGAGCGGTCGAGCAGTACTTC.